These 4 T cell receptor beta chains were sequenced from one sample in a study of blood T cell repertoires in COVID-19. TCRdb's table, derived via immunoSEQ multiplex PCR, lists solely in-frame clones and lacks some. The table records tens of thousands of clones, 90% of them present only once. The material sequenced was peripheral blood. The source is a human donor in a cohort sampled during active COVID-19.

As DNA, the CDR3 is TGTGCCAGCAGCTTGACACCCACGGGGTGGTATGGCTACACCTTC. This sequence encodes CASSLTPTGWYGYTF. The V call is TRBV5-6, the J call TRBJ1-2; no clear D gene. Germline values: CDR1 SGHDT, CDR2 YYEEEE. Trimming shortened V by 1 base and J by 5 bases, and 15 bases separated the two germline ends. The length of the CDR3 is 15 residues.

The chain carries TRBV5-1 and TRBJ1-4, with D uncertain. The germline gives CDR1 SGHRS, CDR2 YFSETQ. Trimming removed 0 bases at V and 10 bases at J, with 13 bases between. The CDR3 runs to 14 residues. This CDR3 is CASSLEVSGGKLFF. For the CDR3, the DNA is TGCGCCAGCAGCTTGGAGGTCAGTGGCGGAAAACTGTTTTTT.

This clone was detected only once. The chain uses TRBV30 and TRBJ2-1, with D possibly matching TRBD2 (5 bases). Between the trimmed V and J ends, which lost 8 bases and 0 bases, there was a span of 20 bases. Germline V gene data show CDR1 as GTSNPN and CDR2 as SVGIG (reference sequence). This CDR3 is built from 16 residues. CDR3 in DNA: TGTGCCGGCTCAGCGGTCGAATCCAGCTCCTACAATGAGCAGTTCTTC. Its protein is CAGSAVESSSYNEQFF.

The genes are TRBV7-3 and TRBJ2-1; TRBD2 agrees at 10 bases. The CDR3 is 16 amino acids. The ends lost 2 bases at V and 4 bases at J; junction bases unmatched: 5. Per germline, CDR1 SGHTA and CDR2 FQGTGA. In DNA form, the CDR3 reads TGTGCCAGCAGCTTACGGCTAGCGGGAGAGTACAATGAGCAGTTCTTC. Amino acids: CASSLRLAGEYNEQFF.